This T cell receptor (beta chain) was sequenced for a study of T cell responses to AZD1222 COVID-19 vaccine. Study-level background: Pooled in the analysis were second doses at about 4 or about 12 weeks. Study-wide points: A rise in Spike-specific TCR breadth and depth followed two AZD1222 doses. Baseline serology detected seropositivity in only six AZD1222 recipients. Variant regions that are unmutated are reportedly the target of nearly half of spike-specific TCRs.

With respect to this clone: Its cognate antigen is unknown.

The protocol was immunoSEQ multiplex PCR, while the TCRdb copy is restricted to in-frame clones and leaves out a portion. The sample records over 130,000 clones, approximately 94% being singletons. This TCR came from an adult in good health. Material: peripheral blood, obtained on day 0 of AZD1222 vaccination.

The CDR3 sequence is CASRQGQTAGNTIYF. The CDR3, as DNA: TGCGCCAGCAGGCAGGGACAGACGGCTGGAAACACCATATATTTT. The chain has TRBV5-1 and TRBJ1-3; 7 bases match TRBD1. Germline lookup yields CDR1 SGHRS and CDR2 YFSETQ. The CDR3 has 15 residues. J was trimmed by 2 bases and V by 5 bases; bases with no gene match: 7.